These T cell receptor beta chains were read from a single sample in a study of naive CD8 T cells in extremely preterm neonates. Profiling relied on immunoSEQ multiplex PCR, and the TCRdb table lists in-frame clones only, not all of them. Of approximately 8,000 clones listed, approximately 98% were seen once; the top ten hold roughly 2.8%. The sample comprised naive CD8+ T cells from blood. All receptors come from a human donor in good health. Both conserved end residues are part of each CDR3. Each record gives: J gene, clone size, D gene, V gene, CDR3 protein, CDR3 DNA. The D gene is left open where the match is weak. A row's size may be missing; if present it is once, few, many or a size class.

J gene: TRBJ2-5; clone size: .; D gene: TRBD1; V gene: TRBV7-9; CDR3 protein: CASSPGDREQETQYF; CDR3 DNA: TGTGCCAGCAGCCCAGGGGACAGGGAGCAAGAGACCCAGTACTTC
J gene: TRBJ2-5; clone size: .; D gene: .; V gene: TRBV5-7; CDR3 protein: CASSLVRHSQETQYF; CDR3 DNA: TGTGCCAGCAGCTTGGTGCGACACAGCCAAGAGACCCAGTACTTC
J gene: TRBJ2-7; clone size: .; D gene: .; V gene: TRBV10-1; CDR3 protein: CASSDHRSYEQYF; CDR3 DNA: TGCGCCAGCAGTGACCATCGGTCCTACGAGCAGTACTTC
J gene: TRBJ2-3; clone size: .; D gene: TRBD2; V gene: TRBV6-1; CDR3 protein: CAILAGTRTDTQYF; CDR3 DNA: TGTGCCATACTAGCGGGGACCCGCACAGATACGCAGTATTTT
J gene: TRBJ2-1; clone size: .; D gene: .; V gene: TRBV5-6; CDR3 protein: CASSLDSYNEQFF; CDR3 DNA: TGTGCCAGCAGCTTGGACAGCTACAATGAGCAGTTCTTC
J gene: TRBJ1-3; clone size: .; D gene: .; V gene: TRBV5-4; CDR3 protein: CASSQVEVGGSSGNTIYF; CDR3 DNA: TGTGCCAGCAGCCAAGTTGAGGTCGGGGGAAGCTCTGGAAACACCATATATTTT
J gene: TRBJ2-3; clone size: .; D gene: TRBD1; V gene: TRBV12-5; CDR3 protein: CASGLGQGSTDTQYF; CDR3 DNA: TGTGCTAGTGGTCTGGGACAGGGGTCCACAGATACGCAGTATTTT
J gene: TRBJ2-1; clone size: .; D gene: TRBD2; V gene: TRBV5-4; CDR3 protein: CASRMRGRDVDEQFF; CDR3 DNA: TGTGCCAGCAGAATGAGAGGGAGGGATGTCGATGAGCAGTTCTTC
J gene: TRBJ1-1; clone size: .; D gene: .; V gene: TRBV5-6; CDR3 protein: CASSWTENTEAFF; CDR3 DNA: TGTGCCAGCAGTTGGACTGAGAACACTGAAGCTTTCTTT
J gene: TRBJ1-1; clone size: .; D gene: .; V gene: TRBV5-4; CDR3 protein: CASSSDYIDPSEAFF; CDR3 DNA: TGTGCCAGCAGCTCCGATTATATCGATCCGAGTGAAGCTTTCTTT
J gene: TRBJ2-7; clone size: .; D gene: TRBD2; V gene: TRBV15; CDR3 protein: CATSRSGSGEQYF; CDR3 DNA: TGTGCCACCAGCAGAAGCGGGAGCGGCGAGCAGTACTTC
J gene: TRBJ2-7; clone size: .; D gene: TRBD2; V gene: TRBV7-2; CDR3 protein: CASSSAGGYPYEQYF; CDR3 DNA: TGTGCCAGCAGCTCCGCGGGGGGATATCCTTACGAGCAGTACTTC
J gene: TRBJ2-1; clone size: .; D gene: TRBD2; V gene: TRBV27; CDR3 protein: CASSLSGGENYNEQFF; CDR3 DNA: TGTGCCAGCAGTTTATCGGGGGGGGAAAACTACAATGAGCAGTTCTTC
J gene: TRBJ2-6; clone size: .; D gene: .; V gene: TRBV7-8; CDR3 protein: CASSLKYSAGNSGANVLTF; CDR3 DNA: TGTGCCAGCAGCTTAAAGTATTCCGCGGGAAACTCTGGGGCCAACGTCCTGACTTTC
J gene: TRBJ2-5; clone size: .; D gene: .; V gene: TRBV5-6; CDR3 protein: CASSSWDNQETQYF; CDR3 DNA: TGTGCCAGCAGCTCCTGGGACAACCAAGAGACCCAGTACTTC
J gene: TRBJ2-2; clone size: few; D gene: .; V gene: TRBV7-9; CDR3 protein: CASSFVEGVTGELFF; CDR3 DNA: TGTGCCAGCAGCTTCGTCGAGGGGGTAACCGGGGAGCTGTTTTTT
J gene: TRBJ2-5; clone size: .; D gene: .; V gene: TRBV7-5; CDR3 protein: CVRSLAEGQKKETQYF; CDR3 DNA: TGTGTCAGAAGCTTAGCGGAGGGACAGAAAAAAGAGACCCAGTACTTC
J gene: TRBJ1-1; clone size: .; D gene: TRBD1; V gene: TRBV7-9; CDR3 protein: CASSFGDRKMNTEAFF; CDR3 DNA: TGTGCCAGCAGCTTTGGGGACAGGAAAATGAACACTGAAGCTTTCTTT
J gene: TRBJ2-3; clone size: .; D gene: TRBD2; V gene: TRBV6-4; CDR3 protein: CASSPPTSGRGTDTQYF; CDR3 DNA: TGTGCCAGCAGTCCACCTACTAGCGGGAGGGGCACAGATACGCAGTATTTT
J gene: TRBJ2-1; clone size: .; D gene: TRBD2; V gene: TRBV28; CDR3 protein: CASSLTSGSNEQFF; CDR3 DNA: TGTGCCAGCAGCCTGACTAGCGGCTCTAATGAGCAGTTCTTC
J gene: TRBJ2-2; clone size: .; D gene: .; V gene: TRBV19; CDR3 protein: CASRWKQGSTGELFF; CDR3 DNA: TGTGCCAGTAGATGGAAACAGGGTTCCACCGGGGAGCTGTTTTTT
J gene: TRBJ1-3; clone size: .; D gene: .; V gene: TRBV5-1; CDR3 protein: CASSSDYNSGNTIYF; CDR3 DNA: TGCGCCAGCAGCTCAGACTATAACTCTGGAAACACCATATATTTT
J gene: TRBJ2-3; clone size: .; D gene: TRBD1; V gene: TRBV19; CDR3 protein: CASSMGTGSADTQYF; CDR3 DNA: TGTGCCAGTAGTATGGGGACAGGGTCGGCAGATACGCAGTATTTT
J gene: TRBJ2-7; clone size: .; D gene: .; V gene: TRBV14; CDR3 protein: CASSQDRAGGEQYF; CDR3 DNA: TGTGCCAGCAGCCAAGATCGGGCAGGAGGCGAGCAGTACTTC